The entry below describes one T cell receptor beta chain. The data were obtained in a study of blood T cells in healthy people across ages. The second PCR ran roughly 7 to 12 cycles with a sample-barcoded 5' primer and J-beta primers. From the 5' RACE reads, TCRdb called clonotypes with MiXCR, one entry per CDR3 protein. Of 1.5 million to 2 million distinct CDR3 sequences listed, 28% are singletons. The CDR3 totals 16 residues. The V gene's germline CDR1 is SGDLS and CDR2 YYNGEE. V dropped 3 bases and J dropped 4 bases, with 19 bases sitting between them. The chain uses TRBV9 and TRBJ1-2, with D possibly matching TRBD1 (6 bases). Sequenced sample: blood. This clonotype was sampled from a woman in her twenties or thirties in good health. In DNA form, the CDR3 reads TGTGCCAGCAGCGCAACCCACCACAGGGATTTCTATGGCTACACCTTC. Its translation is CASSATHHRDFYGYTF. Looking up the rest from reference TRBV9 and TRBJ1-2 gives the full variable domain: DSGVTQTPKHLITATGQRVTLRCSPRSGDLSVYWYQQSLDQGLQFLIQYYNGEERAKGNILERFSAQQFPDLHSELNLSSLELGDSALYFCASSATHHRDFYGYTFGSGTRLTVV.